These 18 T cell receptor beta chains originate from one sample sequenced in a study of identical twins. Each CDR3 protein is one row after TCRdb ran MiXCR on the 5' RACE reads. Of about 720,000 distinct CDR3 sequences in the sample, 15% to 20% were seen once. These data also formed part of another study, on T cells expressing NK-cell markers.

The sequenced material came from PBMCs. Source of these receptors: a woman in her late teens or twenties in good health.

The chain links TRBV12-3 or TRBV12-4 to TRBJ2-1, with D unclear. The CDR3 runs 16 residues. V was shortened by 0 bases and J by 0 bases, with 9 bases between the two germline ends. The CDR3 loop reads CASSLAPPGSYNEQFF. The DNA of the CDR3 is TGTGCCAGCAGTTTAGCGCCCCCGGGCTCCTACAATGAGCAGTTCTTC.

This chain connects TRBV7-6 to TRBJ2-1; 7 positions match TRBD2. Germline loops: CDR1 SGHVS, CDR2 FNYEAQ. V was clipped by 2 bases and J by 6 bases; unmatched bases: 7. The CDR3 loop spans 15 amino acids. Here the CDR3 DNA reads TGTGCCAGCAGCTTACGCGGACTAGGGACCAATGAGCAGTTCTTC. This encodes CASSLRGLGTNEQFF.

This clonotype was seen more than once but under ten times. The V and J genes are TRBV7-6 and TRBJ2-3; D possibly uses TRBD1 or TRBD2 (5 bases each). Between the trimmed V and J ends, which lost 3 bases and 2 bases, there was a span of 12 bases. The CDR3 is 15 amino acids. Germline values: CDR1 SGHVS, CDR2 FNYEAQ. In DNA, the CDR3 is TGTGCCAGCAGCTTTTCGGGACCGAACACAGATACGCAGTATTTT. This translates into CASSFSGPNTDTQYF.

The table lists this clonotype with a few counts. The V call is TRBV7-9, the J call TRBJ1-1; a weak D match, TRBD1 (6 bases). The CDR3 has 13 residues. CDR1 is SEHNR and CDR2 is FQNEAQ in the germline V gene (reference sequence). Trimming pared 2 bases from V and 10 bases from J, leaving 14 bases between. CDR3 bases: TGTGCCAGCAGCTTACCCCCTGACAGGAGAGCTTTCTTT. Amino acid sequence: CASSLPPDRRAFF. The full variable domain, with the rest looked up from reference TRBV7-9 and TRBJ1-1, is DTGVSQNPRHKITKRGQNVTFRCDPISEHNRLYWYRQTLGQGPEFLTYFQNEAQLEKSRLLSDRFSAERPKGSFSTLEIQRTEQGDSAMYLCASSLPPDRRAFFGQGTRLTVV.

This clonotype has at least ten counts. The chain is built from TRBV15 and TRBJ2-2; no clear D. This CDR3 contains 11 residues. Per germline, CDR1 LNHNV and CDR2 YYDKDF (reference sequence). Trimming left V 3 bases short and J 5 bases short, with 1 base between. The CDR3 coding sequence is TGTGCCACCAGCAGGACCGGGGAGCTGTTTTTT. Translation: CATSRTGELFF.

This clonotype was detected only a few times. The chain is built from TRBV20-1 and TRBJ2-3; 7 bases fit TRBD1. The germline gives CDR1 DFQATT, CDR2 SNEGSKA (reference sequence). The CDR3 contains 14 residues. J was trimmed by 0 bases and V by 5 bases; bases with no gene match: 5. CDR3 DNA sequence: TGCAGTGCTGACAGGGCAGGGAGCACAGATACGCAGTATTTT. It translates to CSADRAGSTDTQYF.

This clonotype was counted a few times. This chain connects TRBV6-1 to TRBJ2-7; 7 bases map to TRBD1. V dropped 6 bases and J dropped 7; count of bases not matched to a gene: 12. The CDR3 has 14 amino acids. Looked up from germline, CDR1 is MNHNS and CDR2 is SASEGT. In DNA form, the CDR3 reads TGTGCCAGCAGAAAGGCAGGGGGATCGAAAGAGCAGTACTTC. Translation: CASRKAGGSKEQYF.

The rearrangement links TRBV27 to TRBJ2-5, with 8 bases matching TRBD2. Germline CDR1 reads MNHEY; CDR2 reads SMNVEV (reference sequence). With 1 base clipped from V and 5 bases from J, the junction kept 6 bases outside the gene matches. The CDR3 is 15 amino acids. CDR3 bases: TGTGCCAGCAGTTTATTGAGCGGGGGCGGCGAGACCCAGTACTTC. Translation: CASSLLSGGGETQYF.

V gene TRBV29-1 combines with J gene TRBJ1-2, with D maybe TRBD1 (6 bases). With 3 bases removed from V and 4 bases from J, the gap between germline ends came to 12 bases. Germline V CDR1 and CDR2: SQVTM, ANQGSEA. The CDR3 loop spans 13 amino acids. CDR3 sequence (DNA): TGCAGCGTTGACGTGGGGGCTGGCTATGGCTACACCTTC. This translates into CSVDVGAGYGYTF.

The chain uses TRBV6-2 or TRBV6-3 and TRBJ2-5, with a possible D match to TRBD1 (5 bases). This CDR3 region has 18 residues. Germline-derived CDR1 and CDR2 are MNHEY and SVGEGT. Between the trimmed V and J ends, which lost 0 bases and 1 base, there was a span of 18 bases. As DNA, the CDR3 is TGTGCCAGCAGTTACTCTCAACGTGGGGCTTTGATCCAAGAGACCCAGTACTTC. As protein: CASSYSQRGALIQETQYF.

This clonotype was observed a few times. This chain joins TRBV20-1 and TRBJ2-3; unclear D gene. In germline, CDR1 is DFQATT, CDR2 SNEGSKA (reference sequence). Trimming took 0 bases from V and 2 from J, leaving 12 bases between them. This CDR3 spans 15 amino acids. The CDR3: CSARDLRLNTDTQYF. DNA for the CDR3: TGCAGTGCTAGAGATCTACGCCTGAACACAGATACGCAGTATTTT.

The V call is TRBV30, the J call TRBJ2-1; D remains ambiguous. This CDR3 spans 10 amino acids. Germline lookup yields CDR1 GTSNPN and CDR2 SVGIG (reference sequence). V lost 0 bases to trimming and J lost 7 bases, with 1 base between them. The CDR3: CAWSVNEQFF. As DNA, the CDR3 is TGTGCCTGGAGTGTAAATGAGCAGTTCTTC.

The chain couples TRBV6-6 to TRBJ2-1; D uncertain. Trimming pared 7 bases from V and 5 bases from J, leaving 12 bases between. The CDR3 is made up of 13 amino acids. Per germline, CDR1 MNHNY and CDR2 SVGAGI (reference sequence). CDR3 residues: CASKMARDNEQFF. CDR3 coding DNA: TGTGCCAGCAAGATGGCTAGGGACAATGAGCAGTTCTTC.

The chain uses TRBV4-1 and TRBJ2-2; no definite D call. Trimming shortened V by 4 bases and J by 8 bases, and 8 bases separated the two germline ends. The germline V gene encodes CDR1 MGHRA and CDR2 YSYEKL. This CDR3 contains 12 residues. CDR3 in amino acids: CASSPILGELFF. In DNA form, the CDR3 reads TGCGCCAGCAGCCCTATATTGGGGGAGCTGTTTTTT.

The chain uses TRBV4-3 and TRBJ2-5; D remains unclear. The CDR3 extends over 19 amino acids. Deletions cut 4 bases from V and 3 bases from J, with 27 bases between. Germline V gives CDR1 LGHNA, CDR2 YSLEER. This CDR3 reads CASSLRRFRFSSDKETQYF. The CDR3 DNA sequence: TGCGCCAGCAGCCTCCGCCGATTTCGATTTAGCTCAGACAAAGAGACCCAGTACTTC.

This clonotype has a count of ten or more. The chain recombines TRBV20-1 with TRBJ1-4, with unresolved D. CDR3 length equals 11 residues. Germline-derived CDR1 and CDR2 are DFQATT and SNEGSKA (reference sequence). Trimming cost V 3 bases and J 4 bases, with 3 bases left between them. This CDR3 reads CSARVNEKLFF. In DNA form, the CDR3 reads TGCAGTGCTAGGGTTAATGAAAAACTGTTTTTT.

The genes are TRBV18 and TRBJ1-1; a weak D match, TRBD1 (5 bases). V was pared by 8 bases and J by 3 bases, with 13 bases between. The CDR3 spans 13 residues. Germline V lookup: CDR1 KGHSH, CDR2 LQKENI. This CDR3 is CASGGGVDTEAFF. The CDR3 DNA is TGTGCCAGCGGTGGGGGGGTTGACACTGAAGCTTTCTTT.

The sample holds a few counts of this clonotype. The V and J genes are TRBV6-2 or TRBV6-3 and TRBJ2-1, with 7 bases aligning to TRBD1. The CDR3 contains 13 residues. V gave up 7 bases and J gave up 8 bases; unmatched junction bases: 8. CDR1 MNHEY and CDR2 SVGEGT come from the germline V gene. The CDR3 DNA reads TGTGCCAGCACCCGAGACAGGGCCTATGAGCAGTTCTTC. It is translated as CASTRDRAYEQFF.